A selection of T cell receptor beta chains follows, all from one sample in a study of cytomegalovirus exposure and HLA in healthy donors. Profiling relied on immunoSEQ multiplex PCR, and the TCRdb table lists in-frame clones only, not all of them. This sample has 190,000 or so clones, with less than 90% found just once. Material for sequencing was PBMCs. The receptors come from a man aged 45-60 years in good health and CMV-seronegative. Each CDR3 is given with its conserved first and last residue. The D gene is left open where the match is weak. Only some rows state a clone size, as once, few, many or a class for expanded clones.

clone size	D gene	V gene	J gene	CDR3 DNA	CDR3 protein
-	-	TRBV5-8	TRBJ2-1	TGTGCCAGCAGCTTGGCTCTACAGGGGGGGAGCTCCTACAATGAGCAGTTCTTC	CASSLALQGGSSYNEQFF
-	TRBD2	TRBV9	TRBJ2-5	TGTGCCAGCAGCGTAGGGGGAGGCTTGAGCGGGAGGATGTGGTATGAGACCCAGTACTTC	CASSVGGGLSGRMWYETQYF
-	-	TRBV11-1	TRBJ1-3	TGTGCCAGCCGCCTTTCACTCGGAAACACCATATATTTT	CASRLSLGNTIYF
-	-	TRBV28	TRBJ2-1	TGTGCCAGCAGTTTCTTCGGGTACATTGAGCAGTTCTTC	CASSFFGYIEQFF
-	-	TRBV19	TRBJ1-5	TGTGCCAGTAGTCCCCAACGGGGTAGCAATCAGCCCCAGCATTTT	CASSPQRGSNQPQHF
-	TRBD2	TRBV30	TRBJ2-7	TGTGCCTGGAGTAGCGGGACCCCCTACGAGCAGTACTTC	CAWSSGTPYEQYF
-	-	TRBV6-1	TRBJ2-7	TGTGCCAGCAGAAGCTCCAGGGGGGATCCCTACGAGCAGTACTTC	CASRSSRGDPYEQYF
-	-	TRBV6-5	TRBJ2-3	TGTGCCAGCAGACGGGACAACACAGATACGCAGTATTTT	CASRRDNTDTQYF
-	-	TRBV19	TRBJ2-2	TGTGCCAGTAGCCCCCCCGGAGGGTTGAACACCGGGGAGCTGTTTTTT	CASSPPGGLNTGELFF
-	-	TRBV10-3	TRBJ1-4	TGTGCCATCAGTGGACAGCTAGATGAAAAACTGTTTTTT	CAISGQLDEKLFF
-	-	TRBV19	TRBJ1-1	TGTGCCAGTAGTATAGGGGGGCCTTACACTGAAGCTTTCTTT	CASSIGGPYTEAFF
-	TRBD1	TRBV4-3	TRBJ2-1	TGCGCCAGCAGTCGGACAGGGGTACCCTACAATGAGCAGTTCTTC	CASSRTGVPYNEQFF
few	-	TRBV4-2	TRBJ1-5	TGTGCCAGCAGCCAGACTGGTGTGGTTGGCAATCAGCCCCAGCATTTT	CASSQTGVVGNQPQHF
-	-	TRBV18	TRBJ1-1	TGTGCCAGCTCACCGTTGAGAGGCCAGGGGTACACTGAAGCTTTCTTT	CASSPLRGQGYTEAFF
-	TRBD2	TRBV2	TRBJ2-2	TGTGCCACAAGAGCGGGGCTAAACACCGGGGAGCTGTTTTTT	CATRAGLNTGELFF